The 11 T cell receptor beta chains below come from one sample, sequenced in a study of blood T cell repertoires in COVID-19. Using immunoSEQ multiplex PCR, the repertoire was profiled, and TCRdb retains in-frame clones only, with some absent. This sample has about 43,000 clones; 87% occur once, and the top ten carry about 9.1%. The sample was peripheral blood. Every receptor here comes from a woman older than 75 with active COVID-19.

The rearrangement links TRBV4-3 to TRBJ2-1; D ambiguous. The CDR3 totals 13 residues. Trimming pared 0 bases from V and 3 bases from J, leaving 3 bases between. Germline CDR1 and CDR2: LGHNA and YSLEER. CDR3 DNA sequence: TGCGCCAGCAGCCAAGATCACTACAATGAGCAGTTCTTC. It codes for CASSQDHYNEQFF.

The V call is TRBV5-1, the J call TRBJ1-2, with D possibly being TRBD1 (6 bases). CDR3 size: 14 residues. V was trimmed by 0 bases and J by 5 bases, leaving 11 bases between them. Germline assignment: CDR1 SGHRS and CDR2 YFSETQ. The CDR3 sequence is CASSLEGRGYGYTF. The CDR3 region has the DNA TGCGCCAGCAGCTTGGAAGGCAGGGGATATGGCTACACCTTC.

This chain links TRBV19 with TRBJ1-1, with a tentative D call TRBD1 (6 bases). The CDR3 is 16 amino acids. Germline assignment: CDR1 LNHDA and CDR2 SQIVND (reference sequence). With 7 bases removed from V and 0 bases from J, the gap between germline ends came to 18 bases. The CDR3 nucleotides read TGTGCCAGTACCCAATGGGGGGCGGGGGTGAACACTGAAGCTTTCTTT. Protein product: CASTQWGAGVNTEAFF. The full variable domain, completed using reference TRBV19 and TRBJ1-1, is DGGITQSPKYLFRKEGQNVTLSCEQNLNHDAMYWYRQDPGQGLRLIYYSQIVNDFQKGDIAEGYSVSREKKESFPLTVTSAQKNPTAFYLCASTQWGAGVNTEAFFGQGTRLTVV.

The chain is built from TRBV7-2 and TRBJ1-6, with D perhaps matching TRBD1 (6 bases). Germline V gives CDR1 SGHTA, CDR2 FQGNSA. The CDR3 length is 16 residues. V was trimmed by 0 bases and J by 6 bases, leaving 12 bases between them. The CDR3 bases are TGTGCCAGCAGCTTAGCGCTCGGCAGGGGTAATTCACCCCTCCACTTT. Translating gives CASSLALGRGNSPLHF.

This clone was seen a handful of times. The chain is built from TRBV7-3 and TRBJ2-2; 16 bases line up with TRBD2. After removal of 5 bases from V and 6 bases from J, the junction contained 3 bases not matched to a gene. CDR1 SGHTA and CDR2 FQGTGA come from the germline V gene. The CDR3 sequence is 16 residues long. CDR3 region: CASSPGLAGGPGELFF. The CDR3 DNA sequence: TGTGCCAGCAGCCCGGGACTAGCGGGGGGGCCCGGGGAGCTGTTTTTT.

V gene TRBV7-9 combines with J gene TRBJ1-1, with D uncertain. CDR3 length: 14 residues. Trimming left V 6 bases short and J 0 bases short, with 11 bases between. The germline gives CDR1 SEHNR, CDR2 FQNEAQ (reference sequence). CDR3 sequence: CASSLVSMNTEAFF. CDR3 nucleotide sequence: TGTGCCAGCAGTTTGGTGAGCATGAACACTGAAGCTTTCTTT.

The gene calls are TRBV6-6 and TRBJ1-5, with D possibly being TRBD1 (5 bases). V was cut by 4 bases and J by 3 bases, with 16 bases left in between. The CDR3 runs 16 residues. From germline, CDR1 is MNHNY and CDR2 SVGAGI (reference sequence). DNA of the CDR3: TGTGCCAGCAGTTCCGAAGGGGCAAATAACAATCAGCCCCAGCATTTT. This sequence encodes CASSSEGANNNQPQHF.

The V and J genes are TRBV11-2 and TRBJ2-5; D is unclear. Deletions cut 7 bases from V and 5 bases from J, with 20 bases between. Germline assignment: CDR1 SGHAT and CDR2 FQNNGV. The CDR3 runs to 15 residues. The CDR3 DNA follows: TGTGCCAGCAACCACAGAGTCATCCGTAGGGAGACCCAGTACTTC. Encoded protein: CASNHRVIRRETQYF.

The rearrangement links TRBV11-2 to TRBJ2-1; 10 bases line up with TRBD2. V gave up 2 bases and J gave up 3 bases; unmatched junction bases: 7. The CDR3 length is 17 residues. The V gene's germline CDR1 is SGHAT and CDR2 FQNNGV. The CDR3 region is CASSLLLSSGGYNEQFF. DNA for the CDR3: TGTGCCAGCAGCTTACTTCTGTCTAGCGGGGGCTACAATGAGCAGTTCTTC.

J is TRBJ2-7 and V is TRBV4-1; no reliable D call. The V gene's germline CDR1 is MGHRA and CDR2 YSYEKL. Trimming took 4 bases from V and 1 from J, leaving 8 bases between them. The CDR3 is 13 amino acids. The CDR3 DNA reads as TGCGCCAGCAGCCCACCAGGTTCCTACGAGCAGTACTTC. It encodes CASSPPGSYEQYF.

This chain links TRBV5-1 with TRBJ1-1; D is undetermined. Per germline, CDR1 SGHRS and CDR2 YFSETQ. The V end lost 0 bases, the J end lost 0 bases, and 12 bases lay between the germline ends. The CDR3 has 16 residues. CDR3 sequence (DNA): TGCGCCAGCAGCTTGGACGGTCGGTCCATGAACACTGAAGCTTTCTTT. Residues: CASSLDGRSMNTEAFF. The full variable domain, completed using reference TRBV5-1 and TRBJ1-1, is KAGVTQTPRYLIKTRGQQVTLSCSPISGHRSVSWYQQTPGQGLQFLFEYFSETQRNKGNFPGRFSGRQFSNSRSEMNVSTLELGDSALYLCASSLDGRSMNTEAFFGQGTRLTVV.